The 27 T cell receptor beta chains reported below all come from one sample, sequenced in a study of T cells in Graves' hyperthyroidism and ophthalmopathy. Regions amplified from RNA transcripts were the TCR beta CDR3 regions. The HTBI primer set was used in a first-round RT-PCR of the TCR CDR3. TCRdb fed the multiplex PCR reads into MiXCR, producing one record per CDR3 protein. This table holds under 350,000 distinct CDR3 sequences, roughly 18% found once. The sample was blood. The receptor source for this set is a woman in her forties or fifties with Graves' hyperthyroidism.

The CDR3 coding sequence is TGTGCCAGCAGTGGAGGGGGGGCTTCTGAGACCCAGTACTTC. Translating it yields CASSGGGASETQYF. J is TRBJ2-5 and V is TRBV5-4; D might be TRBD2 (7 bases). Germline CDR1 SGHNT, CDR2 YYREEE (reference sequence). The CDR3 sequence is 14 residues long. Trimming pared 5 bases from V and 5 bases from J, leaving 16 bases between.

This clonotype showed up just a few times. This sequence joins TRBV20-1 and TRBJ2-7; tentative D call: TRBD2 (7 bases). CDR1 and CDR2 (germline): DFQATT, SNEGSKA (reference sequence). The CDR3 consists of 13 residues. Trimming pared 3 bases from V and 6 bases from J, leaving 15 bases between. The chain's CDR3 is CSASRGGGGEQYF. CDR3 nucleotide sequence: TGCAGTGCTAGTCGCGGGGGAGGGGGCGAGCAGTACTTC.

This clonotype was recorded many times. J is TRBJ1-2 and V is TRBV2, with D possibly matching TRBD1 (5 bases). The CDR3 consists of 13 residues. CDR1 is SNHLY and CDR2 is FYNNEI in the germline V gene. V was shortened by 2 bases and J by 5 bases, with 9 bases between the two germline ends. The CDR3 protein is CASSEPGRYGYTF. CDR3 bases: TGTGCCAGCAGTGAACCAGGGAGGTATGGCTACACCTTC.

This clonotype showed up just a few times. V is TRBV14 and J is TRBJ2-3, with D unclear. This CDR3 comprises 15 residues. Looked up from germline, CDR1 is SGHDN and CDR2 is FVKESK. V lost 2 bases to trimming and J lost 0 bases, with 9 bases between them. The DNA of the CDR3 is TGTGCCAGCAGCCAATGGGGTGCGAGCACAGATACGCAGTATTTT. Translating gives CASSQWGASTDTQYF.

This clonotype has just a few counts. Written as DNA, the CDR3 is TGCGCCAGCAGCTTCAAAGACCCCCCGAACACCGGGGAGCTGTTTTTT. It yields the protein CASSFKDPPNTGELFF. The V and J genes are TRBV5-1 and TRBJ2-2; D not certain. Looked up from germline, CDR1 is SGHRS and CDR2 is YFSETQ. Trimming removed 2 bases from V and 0 bases from J, with 11 bases in between. CDR3 length: 16 residues.

The chain combines TRBV28 with TRBJ2-2; 7 nucleotides match TRBD2. The CDR3 spans 16 residues. V shed 4 bases, J shed 2 bases, and the junction held 7 bases outside the gene matches. CDR1 is MDHEN and CDR2 is SYDVKM in the germline V gene. For the CDR3, the DNA is TGTGCCAGCAGTTCCCTAGCGGAAAAAAACACCGGGGAGCTGTTTTTT. Translation: CASSSLAEKNTGELFF.

The sample holds a few counts of this clonotype. V and J are TRBV6-5 and TRBJ1-1; a weak D match, TRBD1 (6 bases). CDR1 is MNHEY and CDR2 is SVGAGI in the germline V gene. The CDR3 runs to 13 residues. V gave up 0 bases and J gave up 5 bases, with 7 bases separating them. The chain's CDR3 is CASSYSQGTEAFF. CDR3 nucleotides: TGTGCCAGCAGTTACTCTCAGGGGACTGAAGCTTTCTTT.

This sequence joins TRBV19 and TRBJ2-3; D is undetermined. Trimming shortened V by 0 bases and J by 1 base, and 2 bases separated the two germline ends. The germline V gene encodes CDR1 LNHDA and CDR2 SQIVND (reference sequence). The CDR3 sequence is 13 residues long. The CDR3 spells CASSIDGTDTQYF. The CDR3 bases are TGTGCCAGTAGTATAGATGGCACAGATACGCAGTATTTT.

The chain is built from TRBV6-6 and TRBJ2-1, with D perhaps given as TRBD1 or TRBD2 (5 bases each). This CDR3 has 14 amino acids. V lost 2 bases and J 9 bases, leaving 14 bases between the germline ends. In germline, CDR1 is MNHNY, CDR2 SVGAGI (reference sequence). The CDR3 DNA reads as TGTGCCAGCAGTTACGGGGCTAGCTTGTCTGAGCAGTTCTTC. It codes for CASSYGASLSEQFF.

This chain links TRBV5-1 with TRBJ1-2; possibly TRBD1 for D (5 bases). Trimming pared 2 bases from V and 0 bases from J, leaving 8 bases between. Germline CDR1 and CDR2: SGHRS and YFSETQ. This CDR3 has 14 residues. This CDR3 is CASSLQDSNYGYTF. CDR3 bases: TGCGCCAGCAGCTTACAGGACTCTAACTATGGCTACACCTTC.

CDR3 loop: CATSDFGATGGTETQYF. The CDR3 DNA follows: TGTGCCACCAGTGACTTCGGCGCGACAGGGGGCACGGAGACCCAGTACTTC. The chain uses TRBV24-1 and TRBJ2-5; 10 bases line up with TRBD1. J lost 5 bases, V lost 4 bases, and 12 bases had no gene match. This CDR3 comprises 17 residues. Germline V gives CDR1 KGHDR, CDR2 SFDVKD.

This clonotype was recorded a few times. J is TRBJ2-7 and V is TRBV20-1, with D tentatively TRBD2 (6 bases). Trimming removed 6 bases at V and 5 bases at J, with 11 bases between. This CDR3 has 11 residues. Per germline, CDR1 DFQATT and CDR2 SNEGSKA (reference sequence). The CDR3 here is CSAGSSDEQYF. The CDR3 DNA sequence: TGCAGTGCCGGGAGTAGCGACGAGCAGTACTTC.

This clonotype appeared many times. The V and J genes are TRBV6-1 and TRBJ2-7, with 8 bases that match TRBD2. Losses at the gene ends were 6 bases for V and 5 bases for J; bases not matched to a gene: 3. This CDR3 comprises 12 residues. The germline V gene has CDR1 MNHNS and CDR2 SASEGT. The DNA of the CDR3 is TGTGCCAGCAGAGCGCGGGGGGACGAGCAGTACGTC. This translates into CASRARGDEQYV.

This clonotype was detected only a few times. The chain is built from TRBV20-1 and TRBJ2-1; 7 bases fit TRBD2. This CDR3 is built from 13 residues. Germline CDR1 DFQATT, CDR2 SNEGSKA (reference sequence). V was clipped by 7 bases and J by 2 bases; unmatched bases: 5. Here the CDR3 reads CSVYAGAYNEQFF. CDR3 nucleotides: TGCAGTGTATATGCGGGGGCCTACAATGAGCAGTTCTTC.

Remarks on this clonotype: A much larger clone differs by one base, so this may be a read error. J is TRBJ2-6 and V is TRBV20-1; D gene unclear. CDR1 and CDR2 (germline): DFQATT, SNEGSKA (reference sequence). The CDR3 loop spans 16 amino acids. In nucleotides, the CDR3 is TGCAGTGCTAGAGGGCAGGAACGCTCTGGGTCCAACGTCCTGACTTTC. This gives the protein CSARGQERSGSNVLTF.

V is TRBV19 and J is TRBJ2-1; 9 nucleotides match TRBD2. The CDR3 spans 18 residues. Germline V CDR1 and CDR2: LNHDA, SQIVND (reference sequence). With V trimmed by 7 bases and J by 3 bases, 16 bases remained unmatched. This CDR3 reads CASTSPSPLAGDYNEQFF. CDR3 nucleotide sequence: TGTGCCAGTACCTCTCCCTCCCCACTAGCGGGTGACTACAATGAGCAGTTCTTC. The whole variable domain, remainder taken from reference TRBV19 and TRBJ2-1, is DGGITQSPKYLFRKEGQNVTLSCEQNLNHDAMYWYRQDPGQGLRLIYYSQIVNDFQKGDIAEGYSVSREKKESFPLTVTSAQKNPTAFYLCASTSPSPLAGDYNEQFFGPGTRLTVL.

At least ten counts were recorded for this clonotype. This chain connects TRBV7-8 to TRBJ2-7; D assignment may be TRBD1 or TRBD2 (5 bases each). CDR1 SGHVS and CDR2 FQNEAQ come from the germline V gene. The length of the CDR3 is 16 residues. The V end lost 1 base, the J end lost 6 bases, and 19 bases lay between the germline ends. CDR3 amino acids: CASSLGSGTVRGEQYF. The CDR3 nucleotides are TGTGCCAGCAGCTTAGGGTCCGGGACGGTGAGGGGCGAGCAGTACTTC.

The J gene is TRBJ1-1, the V gene TRBV6-1, with D possibly TRBD1 on 5 matching bases. The CDR3 extends over 11 amino acids. V was clipped by 11 bases and J by 5 bases, with 12 bases between them. CDR1 MNHNS and CDR2 SASEGT come from the germline V gene. The DNA for the CDR3 is TGTGCCGCCGTGGGGGGAACTGAAGCTTTCTTT. Residues: CAAVGGTEAFF.

This clonotype has ten or more counts. This rearrangement joins TRBV28 to TRBJ1-5; D call uncertain. This CDR3 is built from 15 residues. Germline lookup yields CDR1 MDHEN and CDR2 SYDVKM. The V end lost 4 bases, the J end lost 2 bases, and 12 bases lay between the germline ends. The CDR3 DNA sequence: TGTGCCAGCAGTTCATTGGCAGGTGGCAATCAGCCCCAGCATTTT. Its translation: CASSSLAGGNQPQHF.

Comments on this clonotype: The germline gene is not matched at one end of the junction; a read error may be the cause. The gene calls are TRBV11-2 and TRBJ2-1; 12 bases fit TRBD1. The CDR3 is 15 residues long. CDR1 SGHAT and CDR2 FQNNGV come from the germline V gene. In nucleotides, the CDR3 is TGTGCCGGCAGCAAGGGACAGGGGGCGGGTTGGGAGCAGTTCTTC. Translated, it gives CAGSKGQGAGWEQFF.

V is TRBV2 and J is TRBJ1-2; 10 positions agree with TRBD1. CDR1 and CDR2 (germline): SNHLY, FYNNEI. The CDR3 totals 14 residues. The J segment lost 4 bases and the V segment lost 11 bases, leaving 10 bases of the junction unmatched. The CDR3 sequence is CARNTRTGGYGYTF. CDR3 nucleotide sequence: TGTGCCCGCAACACGAGGACAGGGGGCTATGGCTACACCTTC.

The gene calls are TRBV20-1 and TRBJ1-1; tentative D call: TRBD1 (6 bases). Germline assignment: CDR1 DFQATT and CDR2 SNEGSKA (reference sequence). CDR3 size: 12 residues. The V end was cut by 7 bases, the J end by 4 bases, with 13 bases between. In DNA form, the CDR3 reads TGCAGTGTCACGGGGGGCCGCACTGAAGCTTTCTTT. Translated: CSVTGGRTEAFF.

The chain has TRBV13 and TRBJ1-5; the match to TRBD1 covers 8 bases. The CDR3 extends over 15 amino acids. J lost 2 bases, V lost 4 bases, and 4 bases had no gene match. In germline, CDR1 is PRHDT, CDR2 FYEKMQ (reference sequence). The CDR3 spells CASSSRGLGNQPQHF. The CDR3 coding sequence is TGTGCCAGCAGCTCCAGGGGGCTCGGCAATCAGCCCCAGCATTTT.

The rearrangement uses TRBV7-8 and TRBJ2-3; D perhaps matches TRBD2 (5 bases). The length of the CDR3 is 15 residues. V shed 4 bases and J shed 3 bases, with 14 bases lying between them. The germline V gene encodes CDR1 SGHVS and CDR2 FQNEAQ. CDR3 DNA: TGTGCCAGCAGCTGGTCCCTCCAGCGGACAGATACGCAGTATTTT. Amino acid sequence: CASSWSLQRTDTQYF.

This clonotype was counted many times. V usage is TRBV7-2 and J usage is TRBJ2-7; tentative D call: TRBD1 (5 bases). The CDR3 is 14 residues long. Per germline, CDR1 SGHTA and CDR2 FQGNSA. Trimming cost V 3 bases and J 2 bases, with 11 bases left between them. The CDR3 loop reads CASSFYVGPYEQYF. CDR3 nucleotides: TGTGCCAGCAGCTTTTATGTGGGGCCCTACGAGCAGTACTTC.

This clonotype was counted a few times. The chain carries TRBV28 and TRBJ2-7; 10 bases map to TRBD2. This CDR3 spans 13 amino acids. V was clipped by 7 bases and J by 6 bases; unmatched bases: 6. Looked up from germline, CDR1 is MDHEN and CDR2 is SYDVKM. This chain's CDR3 is CASTTGLAFEQYF. The CDR3 DNA follows: TGTGCCAGCACTACGGGACTAGCGTTCGAGCAGTACTTC. The variable domain in full, completed from reference TRBV28 and TRBJ2-7, reads DVKVTQSSRYLVKRTGEKVFLECVQDMDHENMFWYRQDPGLGLRLIYFSYDVKMKEKGDIPEGYSVSREKKERFSLILESASTNQTSMYLCASTTGLAFEQYFGPGTRLTVT.

Ten or more counts support this clonotype. The rearrangement joins TRBV7-2 to TRBJ2-1, with TRBD1 matching over 9 bases. The CDR3 contains 13 residues. The V and J ends lost 3 bases and 12 bases, in that order; junction bases with no gene match: 6. Germline lookup yields CDR1 SGHTA and CDR2 FQGNSA. The CDR3 protein is CASSLFQDRGQFF. CDR3 sequence (DNA): TGTGCCAGCAGCTTGTTTCAGGACAGGGGGCAGTTCTTC.